These 26 T cell receptor beta chains were all obtained from the same sample, sequenced in a study of shared clonotypes between healthy human individuals. Using immunoSEQ multiplex PCR, the repertoire was profiled, and TCRdb retains in-frame clones only, with some absent. The sample shows approximately 1.5 million clones, around 98.5% of them seen only once. Sequencing was carried out using naive CD4+ T cells sorted from blood. Subset reported: CD45RA+ positively selected. These receptors originate from a man younger than 45 in good health.

V and J are TRBV29-1 and TRBJ2-1; D is ambiguous. This CDR3 region has 13 residues. Germline values: CDR1 SQVTM, CDR2 ANQGSEA. V lost 4 bases to trimming and J lost 2 bases, with 9 bases between them. The CDR3 loop is CSVGDSPYNEQFF. The DNA of the CDR3 is TGCAGCGTTGGGGATAGCCCCTACAATGAGCAGTTCTTC.

The chain combines TRBV19 with TRBJ1-5; D gene uncertain. CDR3 length: 13 amino acids. Germline V gives CDR1 LNHDA, CDR2 SQIVND (reference sequence). Trimming shortened V by 6 bases and J by 6 bases, and 12 bases separated the two germline ends. The CDR3 sequence is CASSKQDGQPQHF. CDR3 DNA: TGTGCCAGTAGCAAACAAGATGGTCAGCCCCAGCATTTT.

With respect to this clone: The same CDR3 arises from other DNA sequences in this sample as well. This chain joins TRBV4-3 and TRBJ1-1; maybe TRBD1 (5 bases). This CDR3 is built from 14 residues. Between the trimmed V and J ends, which lost 0 bases and 2 bases, there was a span of 7 bases. Germline lookup yields CDR1 LGHNA and CDR2 YSLEER. In DNA, the CDR3 is TGCGCCAGCAGCCAAGACGACAGTAACACTGAAGCTTTCTTT. This encodes CASSQDDSNTEAFF.

The CDR3 DNA sequence: TGTGCCAGCAGCCATGGGACAGGTCGTTACGAGCAGTACTTC. Its protein is CASSHGTGRYEQYF. The chain has TRBV5-8 and TRBJ2-7, with 8 nucleotides matching TRBD1. CDR1 is SGHTS, CDR2 YDEGEE, per germline. This CDR3 is built from 14 residues. V was pared by 4 bases and J by 4 bases, with 7 bases of the junction left unmatched.

The V and J genes are TRBV5-1 and TRBJ1-2; TRBD1 agrees at 7 bases. Germline V gene sequence: CDR1 SGHRS, CDR2 YFSETQ. This CDR3 contains 17 residues. The trim removed 6 bases at V and 4 bases at J, leaving 18 bases unmatched. The CDR3, as DNA: TGCGCCAGCAACCCCACCCCACACCGGGACAGCATCTATGGCTACACCTTC. Encoded protein: CASNPTPHRDSIYGYTF.

This chain uses TRBV5-1 with TRBJ2-1; a possible D gene is TRBD2 (5 bases). The CDR3 consists of 21 residues. CDR1 is SGHRS, CDR2 YFSETQ, per germline. The germline V and J ends were trimmed by 1 base and 10 bases, with 36 bases remaining between them. The CDR3 DNA reads as TGCGCCAGCAGCTTGACAGCCACGCCGGTGAGGGAGCCCCTACGAAATTGGGAGCAGTTCTTC. Translated, it gives CASSLTATPVREPLRNWEQFF.

CDR3 sequence (DNA): TGTGCCAGCAGCCCGGGGCCGAACTCTGGAAACACCATATATTTT. Translating it yields CASSPGPNSGNTIYF. The rearrangement links TRBV5-4 to TRBJ1-3; maybe TRBD1 (5 bases). The length of the CDR3 is 15 residues. CDR1 is SGHNT, CDR2 YYREEE, per germline (reference sequence). The V end lost 4 bases, the J end lost 0 bases, and 11 bases lay between the germline ends.

The chain carries TRBV7-3 and TRBJ2-7; no reliable D call. The germline CDR1 and CDR2 sequences are SGHTA and FQGTGA. V was clipped by 2 bases and J by 0 bases, with 20 bases between them. This CDR3 is 18 amino acids long. The CDR3 coding sequence is TGTGCCAGCAGCTTATTCGCCCCCCATTCGTCGGCCTCCTACGAGCAGTACTTC. It specifies CASSLFAPHSSASYEQYF.

In this sample, this clone turned up once. CDR3 coding DNA: TGTGCCAGCAGTTTTTTAATGAGCTACGAAGCTTTCTTT. It specifies CASSFLMSYEAFF. The rearrangement links TRBV28 to TRBJ1-1, with D unresolved. The CDR3 extends over 13 amino acids. In germline, CDR1 is MDHEN, CDR2 SYDVKM. V lost 3 bases to trimming and J lost 8 bases, with 13 bases between them.

The V call is TRBV29-1, the J call TRBJ2-3; a possible D gene is TRBD2 (6 bases). Germline V gene lookup returns CDR1 SQVTM and CDR2 ANQGSEA. Trimming cost V 4 bases and J 0 bases, with 11 bases left between them. CDR3 length equals 14 residues. The CDR3 is CSVGRGQSTDTQYF. Written as DNA, the CDR3 is TGCAGCGTTGGGAGGGGTCAGAGCACAGATACGCAGTATTTT.

A single count supports this clone. This chain joins TRBV5-5 and TRBJ2-3, with D maybe TRBD1 (5 bases). Trimming removed 0 bases at V and 4 bases at J, with 9 bases between. The germline gives CDR1 SGHKS, CDR2 YYEKEE (reference sequence). This CDR3 contains 14 residues. Here the CDR3 DNA reads TGTGCCAGCAGCTTGGTGTCAGGGTCAGATACGCAGTATTTT. Translating gives CASSLVSGSDTQYF.

The chain uses TRBV7-9 and TRBJ2-5, with TRBD2 as a possible D gene (5 bases). Germline loops: CDR1 SEHNR, CDR2 FQNEAQ (reference sequence). Deletions cut 5 bases from V and 4 bases from J, with 11 bases between. The CDR3 spans 13 residues. The DNA for the CDR3 is TGTGCCAGCAGCCCCTTCGGGGTAGAGACCCAGTACTTC. Translated: CASSPFGVETQYF.

The rearrangement links TRBV4-1 to TRBJ2-7; TRBD1 matches at 8 bases. The junction had 7 bases not matched to a gene; V was cut back by 3 bases and J by 0 bases. This CDR3 region has 16 residues. The germline CDR1 and CDR2 sequences are MGHRA and YSYEKL. The CDR3 DNA sequence: TGCGCCAGCAGCCATGGACAGGGAACGCTCTCCTACGAGCAGTACTTC. Amino acid sequence: CASSHGQGTLSYEQYF.

The genes are TRBV28 and TRBJ1-5; tentatively, D is TRBD1 (6 bases). CDR1 and CDR2 (germline): MDHEN, SYDVKM. This CDR3 contains 14 residues. The V end was cut by 4 bases, the J end by 9 bases, with 16 bases between. CDR3 sequence: CASSSFGRGRPQHF. For the CDR3, the DNA is TGTGCCAGCAGTTCTTTTGGTCGGGGGCGGCCCCAGCATTTT.

This chain connects TRBV6-1 to TRBJ1-5, with a tentative D call TRBD1 (6 bases). Germline CDR1 and CDR2: MNHNS and SASEGT. Trimming took off 3 bases at V and 4 bases at J, with 10 bases between the two ends. The CDR3 extends over 14 amino acids. CDR3 DNA sequence: TGTGCCAGCAGTGAGAGGGGGAAGAATCAGCCCCAGCATTTT. It yields the protein CASSERGKNQPQHF.

The gene calls are TRBV21-1 and TRBJ2-7; the DNA was not compared with TRBD2, the D call given in the table. TRBV21-1 is a pseudogene. The CDR3 is 14 residues long. CDR3 loop: CASSKVREKCEQYF. In DNA, the CDR3 is TGTGCCAGCAGCAAAGTGCGGGAGAAGTGCGAGCAGTACTTC.

This chain uses TRBV15 with TRBJ2-5; D gene ambiguous. The CDR3 length is 14 residues. The V gene lost 1 base and the J gene lost 1 base, with 7 bases spanning the gap. Per germline, CDR1 LNHNV and CDR2 YYDKDF (reference sequence). The CDR3 loop reads CATSRGGTQETQYF. CDR3 DNA: TGTGCCACCAGCAGAGGGGGTACCCAAGAGACCCAGTACTTC.

The count of this clone is one. The chain couples TRBV14 to TRBJ2-7, with 8 bases aligning to TRBD1. This CDR3 has 16 residues. J lost 2 bases, V lost 3 bases, and 9 bases had no gene match. Germline CDR1 reads SGHDN; CDR2 reads FVKESK. The CDR3 DNA sequence: TGTGCCAGCAGCCACAAGCCGACAGGGGCTCCCTACGAGCAGTACTTC. It is translated as CASSHKPTGAPYEQYF.

The chain combines TRBV5-6 with TRBJ2-1; D perhaps matches TRBD1 (6 bases). The germline gives CDR1 SGHDT, CDR2 YYEEEE. V lost 4 bases to trimming and J lost 8 bases, with 19 bases between them. The CDR3 length is 15 residues. The DNA of the CDR3 is TGTGCCAGCAGCCGACAGGTTCGAAGATGGGATGAGCAGTTCTTC. Protein sequence: CASSRQVRRWDEQFF.

The genes are TRBV18 and TRBJ2-3; D remains unclear. Germline lookup yields CDR1 KGHSH and CDR2 LQKENI. There are 14 residues in the CDR3. Deletions cut 2 bases from V and 2 bases from J, with 8 bases between. In DNA, the CDR3 is TGTGCCAGCTCACCAGCCTTTTTCACAGATACGCAGTATTTT. Its protein is CASSPAFFTDTQYF.

The genes are TRBV14 and TRBJ1-3; D gene uncertain. The V end was cut by 1 base, the J end by 0 bases, with 7 bases between. The CDR3 has 15 amino acids. Germline V gene sequence: CDR1 SGHDN, CDR2 FVKESK. CDR3 DNA sequence: TGTGCCAGCAGCCAAGTTGGAGTCTCTGGAAACACCATATATTTT. The encoded protein is CASSQVGVSGNTIYF.

The chain links TRBV11-2 to TRBJ2-1, with a tentative D call TRBD2 (6 bases). The CDR3 extends over 15 amino acids. Trimming shortened V by 1 base and J by 6 bases, and 13 bases separated the two germline ends. Per germline, CDR1 SGHAT and CDR2 FQNNGV. CDR3 amino acids: CASSLVGRRVNEQFF. The CDR3 DNA reads as TGTGCCAGCAGCTTAGTTGGGCGGAGGGTCAATGAGCAGTTCTTC. Filled out from reference TRBV11-2 and TRBJ2-1, the complete variable domain reads EAGVAQSPRYKIIEKRQSVAFWCNPISGHATLYWYQQILGQGPKLLIQFQNNGVVDDSQLPKDRFSAERLKGVDSTLKIQPAKLEDSAVYLCASSLVGRRVNEQFFGPGTRLTVL.

The genes are TRBV7-9 and TRBJ2-7, with 8 positions matching TRBD1. CDR1 and CDR2 (germline): SEHNR, FQNEAQ (reference sequence). The CDR3 is made up of 16 amino acids. V shed 5 bases, J shed 3 bases, and the junction held 12 bases outside the gene matches. The CDR3 here is CASSRGTWGQVYEQYF. The CDR3 coding sequence is TGTGCCAGCAGCCGGGGAACCTGGGGACAGGTCTACGAGCAGTACTTC.

The chain is built from TRBV7-6 and TRBJ2-7, with TRBD1 identical over 8 bases. V was pared by 3 bases and J by 0 bases, with 1 base of the junction left unmatched. The CDR3 runs 14 residues. Germline V gene sequence: CDR1 SGHVS, CDR2 FNYEAQ. The CDR3 spells CASSFTGGSYEQYF. The CDR3 nucleotides read TGTGCCAGCAGCTTTACAGGGGGCTCCTACGAGCAGTACTTC.

The chain combines TRBV10-3 with TRBJ1-1, with D tentatively TRBD1 (6 bases). CDR1 ENHRY and CDR2 SYGVKD come from the germline V gene. The CDR3 spans 15 residues. V was pared by 8 bases and J by 1 base, with 17 bases between. The CDR3 coding sequence is TGTGCCATCGTGGGGGGCCCGGCCTGGAACACTGAAGCTTTCTTT. Protein product: CAIVGGPAWNTEAFF.

The chain employs TRBV11-2 and TRBJ2-2, with 10 bases that match TRBD2. The CDR3 covers 17 residues. Germline lookup yields CDR1 SGHAT and CDR2 FQNNGV. V trimming: 2 bases; J trimming: 4 bases; junction bases outside the gene matches: 7. CDR3 nucleotide sequence: TGTGCCAGCAGCTTACTAGCGGGAGAACTTCGCACCGGGGAGCTGTTTTTT. Amino acid sequence: CASSLLAGELRTGELFF. The variable domain in full, with the rest retrieved from reference TRBV11-2 and TRBJ2-2, is EAGVAQSPRYKIIEKRQSVAFWCNPISGHATLYWYQQILGQGPKLLIQFQNNGVVDDSQLPKDRFSAERLKGVDSTLKIQPAKLEDSAVYLCASSLLAGELRTGELFFGEGSRLTVL.